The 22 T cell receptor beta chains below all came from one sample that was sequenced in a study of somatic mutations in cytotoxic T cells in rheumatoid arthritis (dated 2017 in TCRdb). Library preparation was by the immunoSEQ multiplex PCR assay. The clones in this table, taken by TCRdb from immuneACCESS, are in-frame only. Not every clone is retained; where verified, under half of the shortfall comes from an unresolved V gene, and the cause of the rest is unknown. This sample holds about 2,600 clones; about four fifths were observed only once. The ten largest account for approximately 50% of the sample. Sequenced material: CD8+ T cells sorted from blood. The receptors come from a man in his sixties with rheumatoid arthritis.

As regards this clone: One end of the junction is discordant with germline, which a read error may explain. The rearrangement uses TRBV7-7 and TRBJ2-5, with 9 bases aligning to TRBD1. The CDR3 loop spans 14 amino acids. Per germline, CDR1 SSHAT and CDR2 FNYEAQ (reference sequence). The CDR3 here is CASSLEQGAETQYF. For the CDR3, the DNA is TGTGCTAGCAGCTTAGAACAGGGGGCAGAGACCCAGTACTTC.

This CDR3 reads CASSSLKTREDTGELFF. In DNA, the CDR3 is TGTGCCAGCAGTTCTTTAAAGACCCGCGAGGACACCGGGGAGCTGTTTTTT. The V and J genes are TRBV27 and TRBJ2-2; D remains ambiguous. CDR1 MNHEY and CDR2 SMNVEV come from the germline V gene (reference sequence). The CDR3 sequence is 17 residues long. V was shortened by 4 bases and J by 3 bases, with 18 bases between the two germline ends.

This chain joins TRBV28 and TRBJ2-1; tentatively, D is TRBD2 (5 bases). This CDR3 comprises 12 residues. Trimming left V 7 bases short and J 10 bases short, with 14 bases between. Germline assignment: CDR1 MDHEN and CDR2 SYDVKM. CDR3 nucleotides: TGTGCCAGCAAGCGCCCTCAGCGGGAGCAGTTCTTC. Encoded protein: CASKRPQREQFF.

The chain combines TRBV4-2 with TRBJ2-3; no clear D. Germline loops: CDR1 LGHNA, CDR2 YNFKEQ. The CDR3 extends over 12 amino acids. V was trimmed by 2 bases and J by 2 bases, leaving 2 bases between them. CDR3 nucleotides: TGTGCCAGCAGCCAACTCACAGATACGCAGTATTTT. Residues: CASSQLTDTQYF.

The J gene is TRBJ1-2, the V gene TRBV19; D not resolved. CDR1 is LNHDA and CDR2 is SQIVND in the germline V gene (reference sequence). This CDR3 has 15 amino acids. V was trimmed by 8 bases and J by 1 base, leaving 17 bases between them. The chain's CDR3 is CASSLSSGFNYGYTF. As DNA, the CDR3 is TGTGCCAGTTCCCTAAGCTCAGGATTTAACTATGGCTACACCTTC.

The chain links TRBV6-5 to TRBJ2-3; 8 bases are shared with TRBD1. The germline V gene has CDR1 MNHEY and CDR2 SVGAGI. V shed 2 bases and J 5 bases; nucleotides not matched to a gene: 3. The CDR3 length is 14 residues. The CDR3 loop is CASSYRTGKDTQYF. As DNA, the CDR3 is TGTGCCAGCAGTTACAGGACAGGGAAAGATACGCAGTATTTT.

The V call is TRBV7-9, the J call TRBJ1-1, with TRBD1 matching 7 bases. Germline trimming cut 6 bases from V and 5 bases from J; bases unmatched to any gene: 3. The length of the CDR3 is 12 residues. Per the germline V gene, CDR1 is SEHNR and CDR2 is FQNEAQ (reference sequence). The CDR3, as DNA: TGTGCCAGCAGTTCAGGGGGGACTGAAGCTTTCTTT. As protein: CASSSGGTEAFF.

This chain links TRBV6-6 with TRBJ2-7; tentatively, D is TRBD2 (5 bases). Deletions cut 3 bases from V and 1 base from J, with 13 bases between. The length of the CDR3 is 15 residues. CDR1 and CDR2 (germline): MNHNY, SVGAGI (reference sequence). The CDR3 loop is CASSYVGSGSYEQYF. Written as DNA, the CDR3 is TGTGCCAGCAGTTATGTTGGTTCGGGGTCCTACGAGCAGTACTTC.

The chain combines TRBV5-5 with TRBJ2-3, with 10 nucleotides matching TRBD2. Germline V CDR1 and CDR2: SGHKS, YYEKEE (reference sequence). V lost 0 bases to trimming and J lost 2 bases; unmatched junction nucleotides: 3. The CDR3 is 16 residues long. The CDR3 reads CASSLGTSGPTDTQYF. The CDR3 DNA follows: TGTGCCAGCAGCTTGGGGACTAGCGGCCCCACAGATACGCAGTATTTT.

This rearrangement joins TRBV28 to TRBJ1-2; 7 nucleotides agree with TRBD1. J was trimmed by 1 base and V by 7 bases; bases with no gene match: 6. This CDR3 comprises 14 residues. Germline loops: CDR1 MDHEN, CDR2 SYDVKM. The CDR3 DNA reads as TGTGCCAGCATCCCAGACAGGGATAACTATGGCTACACCTTC. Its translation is CASIPDRDNYGYTF.

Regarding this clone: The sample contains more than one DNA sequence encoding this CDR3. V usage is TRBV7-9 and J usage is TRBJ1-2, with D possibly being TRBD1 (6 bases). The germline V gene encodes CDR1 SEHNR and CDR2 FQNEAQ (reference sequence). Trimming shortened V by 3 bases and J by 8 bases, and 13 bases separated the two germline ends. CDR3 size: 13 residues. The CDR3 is CASSLGRGNGYTF. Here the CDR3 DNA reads TGTGCCAGCAGCTTGGGCAGGGGCAACGGCTACACCTTC.

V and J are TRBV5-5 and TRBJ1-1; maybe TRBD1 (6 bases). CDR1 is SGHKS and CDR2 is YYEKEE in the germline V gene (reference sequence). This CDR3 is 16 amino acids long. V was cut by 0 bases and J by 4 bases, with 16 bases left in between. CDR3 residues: CASSLGDTIETTEAFF. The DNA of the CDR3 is TGTGCCAGCAGCTTGGGGGACACTATTGAGACCACTGAAGCTTTCTTT.

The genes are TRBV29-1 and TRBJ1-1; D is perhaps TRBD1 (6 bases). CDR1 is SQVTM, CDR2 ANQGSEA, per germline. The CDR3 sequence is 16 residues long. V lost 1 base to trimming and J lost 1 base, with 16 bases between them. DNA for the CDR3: TGCAGCGTTGAAGGGGCGGGGGGGCGGACGAACACTGAAGCTTTCTTT. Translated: CSVEGAGGRTNTEAFF.

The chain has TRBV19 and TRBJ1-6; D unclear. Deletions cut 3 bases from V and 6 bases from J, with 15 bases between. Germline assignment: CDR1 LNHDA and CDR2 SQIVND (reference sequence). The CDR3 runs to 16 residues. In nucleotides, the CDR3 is TGTGCCAGTAGTATTCTGGACCGGGAGATTAATTCACCCCTCCACTTT. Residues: CASSILDREINSPLHF.

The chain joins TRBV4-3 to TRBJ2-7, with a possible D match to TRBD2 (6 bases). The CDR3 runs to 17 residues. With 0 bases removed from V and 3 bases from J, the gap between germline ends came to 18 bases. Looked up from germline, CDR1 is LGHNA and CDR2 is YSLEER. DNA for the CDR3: TGCGCCAGCAGCCAAGAACTGACTACGGGAGCGATCTACGAGCAGTACTTC. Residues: CASSQELTTGAIYEQYF.

The CDR3 coding sequence is TGTGCCTGGACCGTGGGAGGTAGCTCCTACGAGCAGTACTTC. Amino acid sequence: CAWTVGGSSYEQYF. This chain joins TRBV30 and TRBJ2-7; TRBD2 is a possible D gene (6 bases). This CDR3 is built from 14 residues. Germline V gives CDR1 GTSNPN, CDR2 SVGIG (reference sequence). Trimming stripped 4 bases from V and 0 bases from J, with 13 bases between.

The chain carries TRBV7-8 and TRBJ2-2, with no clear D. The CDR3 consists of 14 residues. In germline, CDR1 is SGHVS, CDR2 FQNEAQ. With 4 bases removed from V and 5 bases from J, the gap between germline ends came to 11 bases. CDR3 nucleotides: TGTGCCAGCAGCTACCCCGGGTTTACCGGGGAGCTGTTTTTT. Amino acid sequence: CASSYPGFTGELFF.

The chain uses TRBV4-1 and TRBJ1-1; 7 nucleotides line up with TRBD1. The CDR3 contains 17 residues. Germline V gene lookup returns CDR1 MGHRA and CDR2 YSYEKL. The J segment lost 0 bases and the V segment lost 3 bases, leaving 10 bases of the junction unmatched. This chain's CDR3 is CASSHPGDSSMNTEAFF. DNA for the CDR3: TGCGCCAGCAGCCACCCAGGGGACAGCTCCATGAACACTGAAGCTTTCTTT.

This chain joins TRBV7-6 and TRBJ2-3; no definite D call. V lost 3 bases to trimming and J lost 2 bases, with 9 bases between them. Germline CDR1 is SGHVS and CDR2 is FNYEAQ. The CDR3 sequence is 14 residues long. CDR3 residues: CASSLNPNTDTQYF. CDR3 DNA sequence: TGTGCCAGCAGCTTGAACCCTAACACAGATACGCAGTATTTT.

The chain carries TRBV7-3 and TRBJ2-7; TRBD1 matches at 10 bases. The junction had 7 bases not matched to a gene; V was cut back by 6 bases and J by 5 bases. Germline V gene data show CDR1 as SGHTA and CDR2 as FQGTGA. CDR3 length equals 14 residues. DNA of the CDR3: TGTGCCAGCAGTCGAGGAGGGACAGGGGACGAGCAGTACTTC. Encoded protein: CASSRGGTGDEQYF.

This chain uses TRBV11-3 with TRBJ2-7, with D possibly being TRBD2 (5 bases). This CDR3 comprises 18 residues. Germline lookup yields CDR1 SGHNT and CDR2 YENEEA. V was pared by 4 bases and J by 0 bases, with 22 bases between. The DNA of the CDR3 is TGTGCCAGCAGCTACCAACCCAGGACTGTACAAACCTCCTACGAGCAGTACTTC. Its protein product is CASSYQPRTVQTSYEQYF.

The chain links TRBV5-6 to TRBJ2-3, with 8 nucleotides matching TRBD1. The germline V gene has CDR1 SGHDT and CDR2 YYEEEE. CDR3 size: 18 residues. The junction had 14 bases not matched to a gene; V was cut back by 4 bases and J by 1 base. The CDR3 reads CASSTGQGPPTGTDTQYF. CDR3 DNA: TGTGCCAGCAGCACTGGACAGGGCCCACCAACTGGCACAGATACGCAGTATTTT.